The rows below give T cell receptor beta chains drawn from one sample of a study of shared clonotypes between healthy human individuals. Clones were read by immunoSEQ multiplex PCR, and TCRdb kept only the in-frame ones, dropping some. The sample lists about 2.3 million clones; just under 95% were seen once. The sample consisted of naive CD4+ T cells from PBMCs. These TCRs come from a man aged 18 to 35 in good health. Some clones in this sample may be carry-over from other donors' samples. CDR3s include the opening cysteine and the closing phenylalanine or tryptophan. The D gene is left open where the match is weak. Clone size is stated in some rows and not others, as once, few, many or a class when expanded.

clone_size	v_call	j_call	d_call	cdr3_aa	cdr3_nt
NA	TRBV9	TRBJ2-7	TRBD1	CASIRRGQGPYEQYF	TGTGCCAGCATCCGGAGGGGACAGGGCCCCTACGAGCAGTACTTC
once	TRBV20-1	TRBJ2-7	NA	CSAPLGYEQYF	TGCAGTGCTCCTTTAGGCTACGAGCAGTACTTC
once	TRBV20-1	TRBJ2-7	NA	CSARGPEEQYF	TGCAGTGCTAGAGGCCCCGAGGAGCAGTACTTC
NA	TRBV28	TRBJ1-1	NA	CASSLPGANTEAFF	TGTGCCAGCAGTCTACCAGGGGCGAACACTGAAGCTTTCTTT
NA	TRBV28	TRBJ2-7	TRBD2	CASSSPGLASGEQYF	TGTGCCAGCAGTTCCCCGGGACTAGCGTCGGGTGAGCAGTACTTC
NA	TRBV28	TRBJ1-5	NA	CASSRGQGYDQPQHF	TGTGCCAGCAGTCGGGGGCAGGGCTATGATCAGCCCCAGCATTTT
NA	TRBV2	TRBJ2-6	NA	CASRTGGAPSGANVLTF	TGTGCCAGCAGGACAGGAGGGGCACCCTCTGGGGCCAACGTCCTGACTTTC
NA	TRBV6-5	TRBJ1-1	NA	CASTRTNTEAFF	TGTGCCAGCACTAGGACGAACACTGAAGCTTTCTTT
NA	TRBV9	TRBJ2-2	TRBD1	CASSPRDRGLRTGELFF	TGTGCCAGCAGCCCTCGGGACAGGGGACTTCGGACCGGGGAGCTGTTTTTT
few	TRBV19	TRBJ2-4	TRBD2	CASRGLAENIQYF	TGTGCCAGCCGGGGACTAGCGGAAAACATTCAGTACTTC
few	TRBV5-1	TRBJ1-1	TRBD1	CASSVPGQGSYTEAFF	TGCGCCAGCAGCGTACCGGGACAGGGATCATACACTGAAGCTTTCTTT
NA	TRBV7-2	TRBJ2-5	NA	CASSLQVAQETQYF	TGTGCCAGCAGCTTACAAGTAGCACAAGAGACCCAGTACTTC
NA	TRBV6-1	TRBJ1-2	TRBD1	CASSEARTGIPNYGYTF	TGTGCCAGCAGTGAAGCAAGGACAGGGATCCCTAACTATGGCTACACCTTC
NA	TRBV7-3	TRBJ2-3	TRBD2	CASRETSAPTSTDTQYF	TGTGCCAGCAGAGAGACTAGCGCACCAACTAGCACAGATACGCAGTATTTT
NA	TRBV7-2	TRBJ1-6	NA	CASSLGVGRNNSPLHF	TGTGCCAGCAGCTTAGGGGTGGGACGGAATAATTCACCCCTCCACTTT
NA	TRBV2	TRBJ2-1	NA	CASSYGDQSYNEQFF	TGTGCCAGCAGTTACGGGGACCAATCGTACAATGAGCAGTTCTTC
NA	TRBV7-2	TRBJ1-2	TRBD1	CASSFGRGTGVNVYGYTF	TGTGCCAGCAGCTTCGGCCGAGGGACAGGGGTTAACGTCTATGGCTACACCTTC
NA	TRBV29-1	TRBJ2-1	TRBD2	CSVERLAGANEQFF	TGCAGCGTTGAACGTCTAGCGGGAGCCAATGAGCAGTTCTTC
NA	TRBV10-3	TRBJ2-2	NA	CAISGGTGELFF	TGTGCCATCAGTGGCGGCACCGGGGAGCTGTTTTTT
once	TRBV6-5	TRBJ2-1	TRBD2	CASSYDARGRVTEQFF	TGTGCCAGCAGTTACGACGCAAGAGGGAGGGTCACTGAGCAGTTCTTC
NA	TRBV28	TRBJ1-5	TRBD1	CASSLVGTGDQPQHF	TGTGCCAGCAGTTTGGTGGGGACAGGGGATCAGCCCCAGCATTTT
NA	TRBV11-2	TRBJ1-1	TRBD1	CASSVRTGVPNTEAFF	TGTGCCAGCAGCGTTCGGACAGGGGTCCCGAACACTGAAGCTTTCTTT
NA	TRBV28	TRBJ2-1	TRBD2	CASSLGLAGVVDEQFF	TGTGCCAGCAGTTTAGGGCTAGCGGGAGTCGTCGATGAGCAGTTCTTC
NA	TRBV5-6	TRBJ1-6	NA	CASLSWQPIGGSPLHF	TGTGCCAGTTTGAGTTGGCAGCCGATCGGAGGATCACCCCTCCACTTT
NA	TRBV5-4	TRBJ2-1	TRBD2	CASSGGLAEHNEQFF	TGTGCCAGCAGCGGGGGACTAGCGGAGCACAATGAGCAGTTCTTC
NA	TRBV2	TRBJ2-7	TRBD2	CASSGGGVRNF	TGTGCCAGCAGTGGGGGGGGTGTCCGGAACTTC
NA	TRBV10-3	TRBJ2-5	NA	CAVNAGPTETQYF	TGTGCCGTCAACGCCGGACCAACGGAGACCCAGTACTTC
NA	TRBV9	TRBJ2-5	NA	CASSVDTRYRLETQYF	TGTGCCAGCAGCGTAGATACTAGATATCGGTTAGAGACCCAGTACTTC
NA	TRBV2	TRBJ2-7	NA	CAHSWGYEQYF	TGTGCGCACAGTTGGGGCTACGAGCAGTACTTC
NA	TRBV27	TRBJ1-2	TRBD1	CASSSRTGARYGYTF	TGTGCCAGCAGCTCCCGGACAGGGGCCCGATATGGCTACACCTTC
NA	TRBV29-1	TRBJ2-1	NA	CSVEGGADNEQFF	TGCAGCGTTGAAGGGGGCGCGGACAATGAGCAGTTCTTC
NA	TRBV27	TRBJ1-6	NA	CASTLRGGQNSPLHF	TGTGCCAGCACCCTCCGAGGGGGGCAGAATTCACCCCTCCACTTT
NA	TRBV9	TRBJ1-1	TRBD1	CASTRTGRNTEAFF	TGTGCCAGCACCCGGACAGGACGGAATACTGAAGCTTTCTTT
NA	TRBV28	TRBJ2-7	TRBD1	CASRPTDRYEQYF	TGTGCCAGCAGGCCAACGGACAGGTACGAGCAGTACTTC
NA	TRBV4-1	TRBJ1-1	TRBD1	CASSQGGQATMNTEAFF	TGCGCCAGCAGCCAAGGAGGACAGGCGACCATGAACACTGAAGCTTTCTTT
NA	TRBV18	TRBJ2-2	NA	CASSPFWRGRESTGELFF	TGTGCCAGCTCACCATTTTGGCGCGGCAGGGAATCCACCGGGGAGCTGTTTTTT
NA	TRBV7-3	TRBJ2-7	TRBD1	CASSPQAGTGTHEQYF	TGTGCCAGCAGCCCACAAGCCGGGACAGGGACCCACGAGCAGTACTTC
NA	TRBV9	TRBJ2-7	NA	CASSVTGIEGEQYF	TGTGCCAGCAGCGTAACCGGGATTGAAGGCGAGCAGTACTTC
NA	TRBV5-1	TRBJ1-2	NA	CASSLSANYGYTF	TGCGCCAGCAGCTTGTCAGCTAACTATGGCTACACCTTC
NA	TRBV28	TRBJ2-3	TRBD1	CASRFTGVSYTSTDTQYF	TGTGCCAGCAGATTTACAGGGGTATCTTACACTAGCACAGATACGCAGTATTTT
NA	TRBV14	TRBJ1-1	NA	CASSQRPGTSVEAFF	TGTGCCAGCAGCCAACGTCCCGGGACATCCGTTGAAGCTTTCTTT
NA	TRBV18	TRBJ1-1	NA	CASSHEEGGRAEAFF	TGTGCCAGCTCACACGAAGAGGGGGGGCGGGCTGAAGCTTTCTTT
NA	TRBV6-6	TRBJ1-2	NA	CASRALNYGYTF	TGTGCCAGCAGGGCATTGAACTATGGCTACACCTTC
NA	TRBV2	TRBJ2-3	NA	CASSERADTQYF	TGTGCCAGCAGTGAAAGGGCGGATACGCAGTATTTT
NA	TRBV28	TRBJ2-7	TRBD2	CASSFLTSGRNSYEQYF	TGTGCCAGCAGTTTCCTCACTAGCGGGCGGAACTCCTACGAGCAGTACTTC
NA	TRBV19	TRBJ2-7	TRBD2	CASSSGIAGSYEQYF	TGTGCCAGTAGTTCCGGGATAGCGGGTTCCTACGAGCAGTACTTC
NA	TRBV7-2	TRBJ1-2	NA	CASSFNSFYGYTF	TGTGCCAGCAGTTTTAACAGTTTCTATGGCTACACCTTC
NA	TRBV28	TRBJ1-5	NA	CASSPQRGASDSNQPQHF	TGTGCCAGCAGTCCCCAGCGCGGCGCATCAGATAGCAATCAGCCCCAGCATTTT
NA	TRBV5-5	TRBJ2-2	TRBD1	CASSDKTGLGTGELFF	TGTGCCAGCAGCGACAAGACAGGGCTGGGGACCGGGGAGCTGTTTTTT
few	TRBV29-1	TRBJ1-1	NA	CSVVVRGQNTEAFF	TGCAGCGTTGTGGTTCGGGGGCAGAACACTGAAGCTTTCTTT
few	TRBV5-4	TRBJ1-1	NA	CASSQTTANTEAFF	TGTGCCAGCAGCCAAACCACAGCCAACACTGAAGCTTTCTTT
NA	TRBV7-8	TRBJ2-2	NA	CASTLLSGNTGELFF	TGTGCCAGCACCCTCCTTTCGGGGAACACCGGGGAGCTGTTTTTT
NA	TRBV2	TRBJ2-3	TRBD1	CASSGQGATDTQYF	TGTGCCAGCAGTGGCCAGGGGGCCACAGATACGCAGTATTTT
NA	TRBV7-2	TRBJ2-1	NA	CASSVDPRGEQFF	TGTGCCAGCAGCGTTGACCCCCGCGGCGAGCAGTTCTTC